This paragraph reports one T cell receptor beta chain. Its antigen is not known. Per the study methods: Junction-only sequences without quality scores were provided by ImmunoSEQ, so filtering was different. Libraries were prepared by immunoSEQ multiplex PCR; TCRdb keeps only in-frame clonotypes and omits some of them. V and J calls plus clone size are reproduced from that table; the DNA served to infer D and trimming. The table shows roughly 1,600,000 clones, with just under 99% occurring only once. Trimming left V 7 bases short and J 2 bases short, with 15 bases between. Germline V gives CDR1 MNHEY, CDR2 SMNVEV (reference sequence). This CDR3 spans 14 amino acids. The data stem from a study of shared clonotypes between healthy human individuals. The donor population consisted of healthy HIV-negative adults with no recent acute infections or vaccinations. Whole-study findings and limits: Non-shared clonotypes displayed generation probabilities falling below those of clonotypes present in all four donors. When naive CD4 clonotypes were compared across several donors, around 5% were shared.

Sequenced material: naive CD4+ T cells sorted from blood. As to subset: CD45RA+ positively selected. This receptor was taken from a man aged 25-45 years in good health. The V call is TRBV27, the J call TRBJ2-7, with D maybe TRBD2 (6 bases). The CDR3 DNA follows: TGTGCCAGCAAGCAGGAGGGGTGGGCCTACGAGCAGTACTTC. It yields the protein CASKQEGWAYEQYF.